This T cell receptor beta chain was observed in a study of T-cell reconstitution after alpha-beta-depleted transplantation in children. At least ten counts were recorded for this clonotype. What it recognizes is unknown. The library targeted TCRbeta and was prepared with unique molecular identifiers. TCRdb re-analysed the PCR reads in MiXCR, keeping a single row per CDR3 protein. The sample gives 550,000 to 600,000 distinct CDR3 sequences, 20% to 25% of which show up once; 11% to 15% is in the top ten. The study's findings and limits: Reportedly, only several hundred clones from non-depleted graft cells drove alpha-beta T-cell counts at about two months. High day-60 TCRbeta diversity in some patients came from surviving recipient T cells and thymic progenitors. The main origin of T-cell counts and diversity one year after transplant was newly produced T cells.

The material sequenced was PBMCs, mostly from graft donor cells, taken 360 days after TCRalphabeta/CD19-depleted stem cell transplant. The source of this sequence is a boy less than two years old who had a stem cell transplant for acute myeloid leukemia, so the T cells may come from the graft donor.

CDR3 coding DNA: TGTGCCAGCAGCTTCGCCACTAGCCTGTTCGACATTCAGTACTTC. Its translation is CASSFATSLFDIQYF. The chain employs TRBV11-3 and TRBJ2-4; the D gene is possibly TRBD2 (6 bases). Germline values: CDR1 SGHNT, CDR2 YENEEA. V lost 3 bases, J lost 8 bases, and 17 bases lay in between. This CDR3 contains 15 residues.